This T cell receptor (beta chain) was sequenced during a study of blood T cells in healthy people across ages. Alongside a J-beta primer mix, a sample-barcoded 5' primer served in a second PCR lasting roughly 7 to 11 cycles. One entry per CDR3 protein, called by TCRdb with MiXCR from the 5' RACE reads. This sample has 1.5 million to 1.8 million distinct CDR3 sequences; under 55% occur once, and the top ten carry more than 4%. Germline V CDR1 and CDR2: DFQATT, SNEGSKA (reference sequence). The CDR3 totals 15 residues. This TCR derives from a woman aged 18 to 35 in good health. The chain couples TRBV20-1 to TRBJ1-2, with a weak D call TRBD1 (6 bases). The sequenced sample consisted of blood. The CDR3: CSVNPGQHPNYGYTF. The CDR3 DNA sequence: TGCAGCGTCAACCCCGGACAGCACCCGAACTATGGCTACACCTTC.